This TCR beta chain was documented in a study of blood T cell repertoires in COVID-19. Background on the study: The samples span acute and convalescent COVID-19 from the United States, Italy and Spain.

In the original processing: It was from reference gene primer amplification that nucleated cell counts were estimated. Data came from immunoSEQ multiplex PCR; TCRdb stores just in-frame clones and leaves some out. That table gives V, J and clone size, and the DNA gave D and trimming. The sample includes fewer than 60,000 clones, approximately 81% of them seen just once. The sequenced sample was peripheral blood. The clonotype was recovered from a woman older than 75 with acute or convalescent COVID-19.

CDR3 amino acids: CASSLEPSGGYEQYF. Written as DNA, the CDR3 is TGCGCCAGCAGCTTGGAACCTAGCGGGGGGTACGAGCAGTACTTC. This chain joins TRBV5-1 and TRBJ2-7; 11 nucleotides align to TRBD2. Germline V gene sequence: CDR1 SGHRS, CDR2 YFSETQ. V lost 0 bases, J lost 4 bases, and 3 bases stayed unmatched. The CDR3 extends over 15 amino acids.